The clone carrying this TCR beta chain was counted only a few times. The sample belongs to a study of blood T cell repertoires in COVID-19. Study summary: The United States, Italy and Spain provided the acute and convalescent COVID-19 samples. T cells, B-cell-depleted T cells, or PBMCs provided the cDNA or gDNA that served as material.

The germline V gene encodes CDR1 GTSNPN and CDR2 SVGIG (reference sequence). This CDR3 is built from 14 residues. The V and J ends lost 3 bases and 9 bases respectively, with 21 bases between them. As processed by the authors: Cell counts per sample came from amplifying reference gene primers. Sequencing used immunoSEQ multiplex PCR; TCRdb keeps in-frame clones, though not all of them. V, J and clone size were drawn from that table, and D and trimming were deduced from the DNA. The top ten clones hold approximately 14% of a sample with tens of thousands of clones, 88% of them seen once. What was sequenced was peripheral blood. This TCR was recovered from a human donor in a cohort sampled during active COVID-19. The gene calls are TRBV30 and TRBJ2-7; TRBD2 might be the D (6 bases). DNA of the CDR3: TGTGCCTGGAGAGAGACTAGTGGGGTCGAGAGGCAGTACTTC. This sequence encodes CAWRETSGVERQYF.